This entry is about one TCR beta chain. Antigen: not known. This entry is derived from a study of OX40 agonist ivuxolimab in advanced cancers. Across the whole study: Those enrolled were roughly 80% male, with a mean age of around 55 years and ages from about 20 to 85. Findings of the study overall: By week 6 at 0.1 to 3.0 mg/kg, blood CD4+ and CD8+ T cells had expanded clonally.

TCRdb's table, derived via immunoSEQ multiplex PCR, lists solely in-frame clones and lacks some. The sample has fewer than 90,000 clones, about 85% seen once. The receptor's source is an adult with an advanced solid tumor such as melanoma, head and neck, liver or kidney cancer. The sequencing used CD4+ or CD8+ T cells sorted from blood, collected in a trial of the OX40 agonist ivuxolimab.

This CDR3 is CASRTGQYEQYF. The DNA of the CDR3 is TGTGCCAGCAGGACAGGGCAGTACGAGCAGTACTTC. The chain has TRBV2 and TRBJ2-7; 7 bases fit TRBD1. Trimming cost V 6 bases and J 4 bases; bases outside gene matches: 3. This CDR3 comprises 12 residues. CDR1 is SNHLY, CDR2 FYNNEI, per germline. Drawing the rest from reference TRBV2 and TRBJ2-7, the complete variable domain is EPEVTQTPSHQVTQMGQEVILRCVPISNHLYFYWYRQILGQKVEFLVSFYNNEISEKSEIFDDQFSVERPDGSNFTLKIRSTKLEDSAMYFCASRTGQYEQYFGPGTRLTVT.